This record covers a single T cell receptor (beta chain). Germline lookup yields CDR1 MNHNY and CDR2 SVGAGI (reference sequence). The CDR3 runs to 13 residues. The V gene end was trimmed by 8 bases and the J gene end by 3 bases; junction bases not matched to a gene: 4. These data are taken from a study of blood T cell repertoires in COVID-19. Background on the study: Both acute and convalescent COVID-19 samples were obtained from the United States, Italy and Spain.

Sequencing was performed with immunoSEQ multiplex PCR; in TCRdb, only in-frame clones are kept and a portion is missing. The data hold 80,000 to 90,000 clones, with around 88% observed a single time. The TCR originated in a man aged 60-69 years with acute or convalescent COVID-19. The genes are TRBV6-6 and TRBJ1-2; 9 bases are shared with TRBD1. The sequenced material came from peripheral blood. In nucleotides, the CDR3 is TGTGCCAGCCGGGACAGGGAGGACTATGGCTACACCTTC. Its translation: CASRDREDYGYTF.